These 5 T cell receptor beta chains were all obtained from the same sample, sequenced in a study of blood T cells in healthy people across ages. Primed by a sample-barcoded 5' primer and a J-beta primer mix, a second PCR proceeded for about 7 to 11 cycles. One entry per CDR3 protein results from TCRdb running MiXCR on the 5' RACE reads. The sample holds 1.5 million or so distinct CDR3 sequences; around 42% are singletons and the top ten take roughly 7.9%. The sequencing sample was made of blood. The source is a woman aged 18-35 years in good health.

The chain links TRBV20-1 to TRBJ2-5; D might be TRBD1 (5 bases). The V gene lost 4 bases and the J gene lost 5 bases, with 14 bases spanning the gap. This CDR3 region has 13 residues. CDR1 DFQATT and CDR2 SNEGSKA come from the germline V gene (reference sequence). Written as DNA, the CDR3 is TGCAGTGCTATAGGGGATTTATTGGAGACCCAGTACTTC. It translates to CSAIGDLLETQYF.

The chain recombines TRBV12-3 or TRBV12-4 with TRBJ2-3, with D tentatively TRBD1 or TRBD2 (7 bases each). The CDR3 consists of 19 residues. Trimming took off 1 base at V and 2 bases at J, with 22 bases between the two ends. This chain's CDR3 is CASSLVGRRGLRSTDTQYF. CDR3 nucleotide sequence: TGTGCCAGCAGTTTAGTCGGGAGGAGGGGGCTGAGATCCACAGATACGCAGTATTTT.

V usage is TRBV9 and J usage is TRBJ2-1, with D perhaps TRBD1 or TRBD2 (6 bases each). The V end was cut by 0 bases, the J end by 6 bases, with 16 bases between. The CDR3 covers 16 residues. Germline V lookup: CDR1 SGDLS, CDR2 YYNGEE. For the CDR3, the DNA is TGTGCCAGCAGCGTAGGGGGGGCTCTTTATTCCAATGAGCAGTTCTTC. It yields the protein CASSVGGALYSNEQFF.

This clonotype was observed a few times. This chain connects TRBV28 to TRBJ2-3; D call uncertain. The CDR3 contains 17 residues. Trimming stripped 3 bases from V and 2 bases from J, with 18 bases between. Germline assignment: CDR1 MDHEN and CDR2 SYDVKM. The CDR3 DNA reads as TGTGCCAGCAGTTTTCATCCTGGCGGTCCGGACACAGATACGCAGTATTTT. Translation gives CASSFHPGGPDTDTQYF.

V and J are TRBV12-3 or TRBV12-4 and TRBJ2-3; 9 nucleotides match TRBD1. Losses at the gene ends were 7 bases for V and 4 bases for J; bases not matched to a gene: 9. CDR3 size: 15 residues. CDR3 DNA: TGTGCCAGCACGATACGGGACAGGGTCCCAGATACGCAGTATTTT. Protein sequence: CASTIRDRVPDTQYF.